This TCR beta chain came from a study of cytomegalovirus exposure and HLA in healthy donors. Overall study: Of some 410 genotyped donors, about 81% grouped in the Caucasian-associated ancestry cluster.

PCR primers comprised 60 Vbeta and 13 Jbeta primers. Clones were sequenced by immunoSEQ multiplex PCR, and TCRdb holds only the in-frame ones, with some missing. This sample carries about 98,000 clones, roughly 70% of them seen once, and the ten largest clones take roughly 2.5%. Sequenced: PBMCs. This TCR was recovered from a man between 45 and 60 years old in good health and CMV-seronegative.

The chain's CDR3 is CASSQPYFYEQYF. The CDR3 nucleotides read TGCGCCAGCAGCCAACCCTATTTCTACGAGCAGTACTTC. The chain combines TRBV4-1 with TRBJ2-7; D ambiguous. The germline V gene encodes CDR1 MGHRA and CDR2 YSYEKL. Deletions cut 2 bases from V and 3 bases from J, with 8 bases between. The length of the CDR3 is 13 residues.